The 6 T cell receptor beta chains in this list originate from one sample, sequenced in a study of blood T cells in healthy people across ages. Through a sample-barcoded 5' primer and a J-beta primer mix, a second PCR was run for about 6 to 12 cycles. TCRdb itself ran the 5' RACE reads through MiXCR, one entry per CDR3 protein. The sample contains 1.5 million to 2 million distinct CDR3 sequences, roughly 27% of which appear only once. What was sequenced was blood. Receptor source: a woman aged 30 to 39 in good health.

The genes are TRBV6-6 and TRBJ2-1; 7 positions match TRBD2. Germline V CDR1 and CDR2: MNHNY, SVGAGI (reference sequence). This CDR3 contains 15 residues. The junction had 8 bases not matched to a gene; V was cut back by 7 bases and J by 2 bases. In DNA form, the CDR3 reads TGTGCCAGCACCGAGCGGGGCAGCACCTACAATGAGCAGTTCTTC. It translates to CASTERGSTYNEQFF.

Concerning this clonotype: The conserved phenylalanine or tryptophan normally closing the CDR3 is absent here, so this likely arose from a read error. This chain links TRBV11-2 with TRBJ2-5; D gene ambiguous. The J call is uncertain, as TRBJ2-7 better fits the DNA end. The length of the CDR3 is 15 residues. The germline V gene encodes CDR1 SGHAT and CDR2 FQNNGV. CDR3 sequence reads: CASSLGASGPYEQYL. The CDR3 DNA reads TGTGCCAGCAGCTTAGGGGCGTCGGGTCCCTACGAGCAGTACTTG.

This clonotype was seen just once. This sequence may be a read error, since a much larger clone differs from it by one base. The chain has TRBV7-6 and TRBJ2-1; the match to TRBD2 covers 9 bases. The end of the DNA is better explained by TRBJ2-7, so the J call may be wrong. Germline CDR1 and CDR2: SGHVS and FNYEAQ. The CDR3 sequence is 20 residues long. In nucleotides, the CDR3 is TGTGCCAGCAGCTTAGGGGTGCTAGCGGGGCTCTACGACTCCTACAATGAGCAGTACTTC. Translated, it gives CASSLGVLAGLYDSYNEQYF.

Comment on this clonotype: This may arise from a read error, as a much more abundant clone is one base away. CDR3 region: CSVGDRKSPTYEQYF. CDR3 nucleotides: TGCAGCGTTGGAGATAGAAAGTCCCCTACCTACGAGCAGTACTTC. V is TRBV29-1 and J is TRBJ2-7, with D uncertain. The V gene's germline CDR1 is SQVTM and CDR2 ANQGSEA. This CDR3 has 15 residues. V was shortened by 4 bases and J by 2 bases, with 18 bases between the two germline ends.

This clonotype was seen a few times. The chain recombines TRBV10-2 with TRBJ1-1; D remains ambiguous. CDR3 length: 16 amino acids. The germline V and J ends were trimmed by 3 bases and 7 bases, with 21 bases remaining between them. Germline CDR1 is WSHSY and CDR2 is SAAADI. For the CDR3, the DNA is TGCGCCAGCAGTGACCCGCGGGGAGGCGAAGGCCTTGAAGCTTTCTTT. Amino acid sequence: CASSDPRGGEGLEAFF.

The rearrangement links TRBV5-1 to TRBJ2-7; no clear D gene. The germline gives CDR1 SGHRS, CDR2 YFSETQ. Trimming took 5 bases from V and 3 from J, leaving 15 bases between them. The CDR3 runs 14 residues. The CDR3 sequence: CASSFDSASYEQYF. The CDR3 nucleotides are TGCGCCAGCAGTTTCGACTCCGCGAGCTACGAGCAGTACTTC.